The 32 T cell receptor beta chains below come from one sample, sequenced in a study of tumor-infiltrating lymphocytes in primary liver carcinoma (dated by TCRdb to 2015 to 2018). TCRdb shows the sequencer as Illumina HiSeq 2500. Starting from 450 to 500 ng total RNA, TCRbeta-specific cDNA was produced by reverse transcription with a constant-region primer and ProtoScript II reverse transcriptase. Three nested multiplex PCR rounds, following a slightly modified ARM-PCR procedure, were used to build the TCRbeta libraries. Multiplex TRBV1-TRBV30 forward primers and a Cbeta reverse primer were used in the first two PCR rounds, each of which was run for approximately 10 cycles. The public reads were reprocessed in TCRdb via fastp at Q25 and MiXCR, keeping in-frame beta chains. Each record represents a unique CDR3 protein, reported with the most common genes and DNA among its rows. The sample data list hundreds of thousands of distinct CDR3 sequences, and 50% to 70% of these were observed just once. The leading ten clones occupy about 9.4% of the sample.

Blood RNA was extracted from unsorted whole blood with TRIzol reagent; germline DNA came from the DNeasy Blood & Tissue kit. Material for sequencing was peripheral blood. All receptors come from a man aged 40-50 years with primary liver carcinoma and hepatitis B virus infection.

The chain has TRBV11-1 and TRBJ1-5; 10 positions agree with TRBD1. TRBJ2-3 matches the DNA end more closely, so the J call is doubtful. The CDR3 is 19 amino acids. The germline V gene has CDR1 SGHAT and CDR2 FQDESV (reference sequence). CDR3 sequence reads: CASSIPTDRGLLGYQPQYF. The CDR3 nucleotides read TGTGCCAGCAGCATACCAACTGACAGGGGGCTGCTTGGCTATCAGCCCCAGTATTTT.

The chain links TRBV7-9 to TRBJ1-6; D ambiguous. V was clipped by 7 bases and J by 5 bases, with 15 bases between them. The CDR3 spans 15 residues. Germline CDR1 and CDR2: SEHNR and FQNEAQ (reference sequence). CDR3 residues: CASTLGGVNNSPLHF. Here the CDR3 DNA reads TGTGCCAGCACCTTGGGCGGGGTTAATAATTCACCCCTCCACTTT.

The rearrangement links TRBV5-1 to TRBJ2-7, with D possibly being TRBD2 (7 bases). The V end was cut by 1 base, the J end by 6 bases, with 17 bases between. The CDR3 length is 15 residues. Germline V gene lookup returns CDR1 SGHRS and CDR2 YFSETQ. The CDR3 loop is CASSLRPSGGGEQYF. The CDR3 DNA reads as TGCGCCAGCAGCTTGAGGCCTAGCGGAGGGGGCGAGCAGTACTTC.

Comment on this clonotype: Since a much larger clone is just one base distant, this may be a read error. The chain carries TRBV6-2 or TRBV6-3 and TRBJ2-7; TRBD2 matches 7 bases. CDR3 length: 14 amino acids. In germline, CDR1 is MNHEY, CDR2 SVGEGT. Here the CDR3 reads CANSSPSGSYEQYF. For the CDR3, the DNA is TGTGCCAACAGTTCTCCTAGCGGAAGCTACGAGCAGTACTTC.

With regard to this clonotype: With a much larger clone just one base away, this may be a read error. The V gene is TRBV4-2, the J gene TRBJ2-1; perhaps TRBD1 as D (6 bases). The length of the CDR3 is 16 residues. Germline-derived CDR1 and CDR2 are LGHNA and YNFKEQ. The V gene lost 1 base and the J gene lost 5 bases, with 15 bases spanning the gap. The CDR3 loop reads CASSQGGGRADNEQFF. DNA for the CDR3: TGTGCCAGCAGCCAAGGTGGGGGCAGGGCGGACAATGAGCAGTTCTTC.

The rearrangement links TRBV6-2 or TRBV6-3 to TRBJ2-3; TRBD2 agrees at 15 bases. Germline trimming cut 7 bases from V and 5 bases from J; bases unmatched to any gene: 16. CDR1 MNHEY and CDR2 SVGEGT come from the germline V gene. The CDR3 length is 19 residues. The CDR3 DNA reads as TGTGCCAGCACCCACCAATTCTGGACTAGCGGGAGGGCCGTAGATACGCAGTATTTT. Translating it yields CASTHQFWTSGRAVDTQYF.

This clonotype was detected a few times. The junction departs from germline at one end; a sequencing error may be responsible. The rearrangement links TRBV10-2 to TRBJ2-1; 9 bases align to TRBD1. Germline V gives CDR1 WSHSY, CDR2 SAAADI. The CDR3 is 13 residues long. CDR3 region: CTSSQTGGNEQFF. The CDR3 nucleotides are TGCACCAGTAGTCAGACAGGGGGGAATGAGCAGTTCTTC.

About this clonotype: A read error is possible here, since a much larger clone lies one base away. This chain joins TRBV10-3 and TRBJ1-1, with D maybe TRBD1 (6 bases). The CDR3 is 12 residues long. Germline V gene sequence: CDR1 ENHRY, CDR2 SYGVKD. The CDR3: CAISEWGAESFF. The CDR3, as DNA: TGTGCCATCAGTGAGTGGGGGGCTGAATCTTTCTTT.

A note on this clonotype: The junction departs from the called germline gene at one end, perhaps through a read error. The chain carries TRBV28 and TRBJ1-4; the D is unclear. This CDR3 has 12 amino acids. The germline CDR1 and CDR2 sequences are MDHEN and SYDVKM. The CDR3: CASRAYDEILFF. The DNA of the CDR3 is TGTGCCAGCAGGGCGTACGATGAAATACTGTTTTTT.

This clonotype was seen more than once but under ten times. The chain combines TRBV30 with TRBJ1-2; D remains ambiguous. The CDR3 runs 11 residues. Between the trimmed V and J ends, which lost 3 bases and 6 bases, there was a span of 8 bases. The germline gives CDR1 GTSNPN, CDR2 SVGIG (reference sequence). The CDR3 sequence: CAWRWYHGYTF. Written as DNA, the CDR3 is TGTGCCTGGAGATGGTATCATGGCTACACCTTC.

As for this clonotype: With a much larger clone just one base away, this may be a read error. The CDR3 region has the DNA TGCAGCGTTGACCGCGCAGGCCAAGAGACCCAGTACTTC. The encoded protein is CSVDRAGQETQYF. The genes are TRBV29-1 and TRBJ2-5; no reliable D call. The CDR3 is 13 residues long. From germline, CDR1 is SQVTM and CDR2 ANQGSEA. V was pared by 3 bases and J by 1 base, with 9 bases between. Complete variable domain (other parts from reference TRBV29-1 and TRBJ2-5): SAVISQKPSRDICQRGTSLTIQCQVDSQVTMMFWYRQQPGQSLTLIATANQGSEATYESGFVIDKFPISRPNLTFSTLTVSNMSPEDSSIYLCSVDRAGQETQYFGPGTRLLVL.

Note on this clonotype: Likely a read error: the CDR3 ends without its conserved phenylalanine or tryptophan. The V call is TRBV4-3, the J call TRBJ1-2, with D perhaps matching TRBD1 (6 bases). From germline, CDR1 is LGHNA and CDR2 YSLEER. There are 15 residues in the CDR3. The CDR3 DNA follows: TGTGCCAGCAGCCAAGATACAGGGTGGAACTATGGCTACACCTTA. It translates to CASSQDTGWNYGYTL.

Worth noting for this clonotype: A much larger clonotype is one base distant, so this may be a read error. The CDR3 spells CGSSVFRPGSYEQYF. As DNA, the CDR3 is TGTGGCAGCAGTGTTTTCCGCCCGGGCTCCTACGAGCAGTACTTC. The gene calls are TRBV6-1 and TRBJ2-7, with D uncertain. This CDR3 spans 15 amino acids. Germline V gives CDR1 MNHNS, CDR2 SASEGT.

With regard to this clonotype: As the CDR3 is not closed by the conserved phenylalanine or tryptophan, this likely results from a read error. V is TRBV5-1 and J is TRBJ2-2; no firm D call. The CDR3 is 14 amino acids. Germline V gene data show CDR1 as SGHRS and CDR2 as YFSETQ. The V gene lost 4 bases and the J gene lost 6 bases, with 13 bases spanning the gap. CDR3 in DNA: TGCGCCAGCAGCCAACAAAGTGTGTCCGGGGAGCTGTTTTCT. Its protein is CASSQQSVSGELFS.

This clonotype has more than one count but fewer than ten. The chain combines TRBV6-2 or TRBV6-3 with TRBJ2-7, with D unclear. CDR3 length: 12 amino acids. The V end lost 6 bases, the J end lost 2 bases, and 8 bases lay between the germline ends. Germline CDR1 MNHEY, CDR2 SVGEGT. CDR3 in amino acids: CASSFGTYEQYF. DNA for the CDR3: TGTGCCAGCAGCTTTGGGACCTACGAGCAGTACTTC.

This clonotype was recorded at least ten times. This chain links TRBV5-4 with TRBJ2-3, with D hard to call. CDR3 size: 15 residues. The V gene's germline CDR1 is SGHNT and CDR2 YYREEE (reference sequence). The germline V and J ends were trimmed by 0 bases and 2 bases, with 10 bases remaining between them. The CDR3 coding sequence is TGTGCCAGCAGCTTGGTACGAGGTGTCACAGATACGCAGTATTTT. Protein product: CASSLVRGVTDTQYF.

This clonotype has only a few counts. Here the CDR3 reads CASSLLQRKSGNTIYF. CDR3 nucleotides: TGTGCCAGCAGCTTACTACAGAGAAAATCTGGAAACACCATATATTTT. V usage is TRBV5-6 and J usage is TRBJ1-3; the D is unclear. The CDR3 has 16 amino acids. Per the germline V gene, CDR1 is SGHDT and CDR2 is YYEEEE. V shed 2 bases and J shed 1 base, with 13 bases lying between them.

As to this clonotype: This could be a read error, since a much larger clone is one nucleotide away. V and J are TRBV6-2 or TRBV6-3 and TRBJ1-1; D remains ambiguous. The CDR3 sequence is 13 residues long. The V gene lost 4 bases and the J gene lost 2 bases, with 8 bases spanning the gap. Per germline, CDR1 MNHEY and CDR2 SVGEGT. The DNA of the CDR3 is TGTGCCAGCAGTTCCGGGATAAACACTGAAGCTTTCTTT. Translation: CASSSGINTEAFF.

A word on this clonotype: A much larger clonotype is one base distant, so this may be a read error. The chain combines TRBV6-2 or TRBV6-3 with TRBJ2-2; D remains ambiguous. Germline loops: CDR1 MNHEY, CDR2 SVGEGT. This CDR3 is 14 amino acids long. V was clipped by 8 bases and J by 5 bases, with 15 bases between them. The DNA of the CDR3 is TGTGCCAGCGCCCCAAGTATCAGGACCGGGGAGCTGTTTTTT. Its translation: CASAPSIRTGELFF.

To note about this clonotype: Germline and junction disagree at one end, which may indicate a read error. The V gene is TRBV18, the J gene TRBJ2-1; D perhaps matches TRBD2 (6 bases). The CDR3 is made up of 15 amino acids. Germline CDR1 KGHSH, CDR2 LQKENI. This chain's CDR3 is CASSPTGDVCNKQFF. The CDR3 nucleotides are TGTGCCAGCTCACCGACGGGGGACGTCTGCAATAAGCAGTTCTTC.

The count of this clonotype is one. One base away lies a much larger clone, so this may be a sequencing read error. The V gene is TRBV29-1, the J gene TRBJ2-1; D possibly corresponds to TRBD2 (5 bases). The V gene's germline CDR1 is SQVTM and CDR2 ANQGSEA. This CDR3 contains 13 residues. Trimming took 3 bases from V and 7 from J, leaving 13 bases between them. The CDR3 coding sequence is TGCAGCGTTGATACTACGGGATCAAATGAGCAGTTCTTC. Translated, it gives CSVDTTGSNEQFF.

This chain joins TRBV28 and TRBJ1-5; D gene unclear. V was cut by 3 bases and J by 6 bases, with 9 bases left in between. This CDR3 region has 13 residues. Germline V CDR1 and CDR2: MDHEN, SYDVKM. CDR3 in DNA: TGTGCCAGCAGTTTTCTAGGGTTTCAGCCCCAGCATTTT. Protein product: CASSFLGFQPQHF.

Comment on this clonotype: Since a much larger clone is just one base distant, this may be a read error. The chain has TRBV12-3 or TRBV12-4 and TRBJ2-3, with D tentatively TRBD1 or TRBD2 (5 bases each). The CDR3 covers 13 residues. The CDR3 DNA reads TGTACCAGCAGAGGGGACAGCACAGATACGCAGTATTTT. The encoded protein is CTSRGDSTDTQYF.

This clonotype was detected a few times. CDR3 in amino acids: CASSRGDRGQYEQYF. The CDR3 nucleotides are TGTGCCAGCAGCCGGGGGGACAGGGGGCAGTACGAGCAGTACTTC. The chain joins TRBV4-2 to TRBJ2-7, with 12 bases matching TRBD1. Germline CDR1 is LGHNA and CDR2 is YNFKEQ. The CDR3 has 15 amino acids. V lost 4 bases and J lost 4; bases outside the gene matches: 5.

Concerning this clonotype: At one end, the junction sequence differs from germline, possibly due to a read error. The chain carries TRBV11-2 and TRBJ2-5; tentative D call: TRBD2 (5 bases). The CDR3 has 15 residues. Germline V gives CDR1 SGHAT, CDR2 FQNNGV. CDR3 amino acids: CAISPRRSNLETQYF. DNA of the CDR3: TGTGCCATCAGCCCGAGGAGGAGCAATCTGGAGACCCAGTACTTC.

Turning to this clonotype: It is likely a read error, because the conserved phenylalanine at the end of the CDR3 is missing. The chain links TRBV6-5 to TRBJ2-2, with D possibly being TRBD2 (6 bases). Germline V gene data show CDR1 as MNHEY and CDR2 as SVGAGI. V gave up 3 bases and J gave up 2 bases, with 16 bases separating them. The CDR3 extends over 17 amino acids. The CDR3 is CASSYLGASANTGELFS. The CDR3 DNA is TGTGCCAGCAGTTATCTCGGGGCTAGCGCAAACACCGGGGAGCTGTTTTCT.

On this clonotype itself: With a much larger clone just one base away, this may be a read error. The chain combines TRBV10-3 with TRBJ2-5; tentatively, D is TRBD1 (6 bases). Trimming stripped 7 bases from V and 3 bases from J, with 6 bases between. Germline values: CDR1 ENHRY, CDR2 SYGVKD. This CDR3 contains 11 residues. As DNA, the CDR3 is TGTGCCATCAAGGGGGAAGAGACCCAGTACTTC. Translated, it gives CAIKGEETQYF.

The chain joins TRBV12-3 or TRBV12-4 to TRBJ2-3, with 11 bases identical to TRBD2. This CDR3 has 15 residues. The J segment lost 8 bases and the V segment lost 8 bases, leaving 12 bases of the junction unmatched. Here the CDR3 reads CASGTLAGGPGTQYF. Here the CDR3 DNA reads TGTGCCAGCGGGACCTTAGCGGGAGGGCCTGGTACGCAGTATTTT.

This clonotype came up many times. The chain has TRBV6-6 and TRBJ2-1; tentative D call: TRBD2 (6 bases). This CDR3 comprises 15 residues. Germline CDR1 is MNHNY and CDR2 is SVGAGI (reference sequence). V dropped 3 bases and J dropped 2 bases, with 11 bases sitting between them. This CDR3 reads CASSYSGVPYNEQFF. CDR3 nucleotides: TGTGCCAGCAGTTATTCGGGAGTCCCCTACAATGAGCAGTTCTTC.

CDR3 in amino acids: CASSRVKRGRKADTQYF. The CDR3 DNA follows: TGTGCCAGCAGCAGAGTAAAAAGGGGGCGAAAGGCAGATACGCAGTATTTT. The chain joins TRBV21-1 to TRBJ2-3; whether TRBD1, the table's D call, matches the DNA was not checked. TRBV21-1 is a pseudogene locus. The CDR3 consists of 17 residues.

A remark on this clonotype: Germline and junction disagree at one end, which may indicate a read error. The chain recombines TRBV11-1 with TRBJ1-1; D unclear. The germline CDR1 and CDR2 sequences are SGHAT and FQDESV (reference sequence). The length of the CDR3 is 15 residues. The CDR3 loop is CANSLRDGMNTEAFF. The CDR3 bases are TGTGCCAACAGCTTAAGGGATGGGATGAACACTGAAGCTTTCTTT.

V and J are TRBV11-2 and TRBJ2-5; D not resolved. Trimming shortened V by 5 bases and J by 10 bases, and 17 bases separated the two germline ends. Germline V gene sequence: CDR1 SGHAT, CDR2 FQNNGV. The length of the CDR3 is 13 residues. CDR3 nucleotide sequence: TGTGCCAGCAGCCTCTTAGACGTTCGGAGCCAGTACTTC. Protein: CASSLLDVRSQYF.